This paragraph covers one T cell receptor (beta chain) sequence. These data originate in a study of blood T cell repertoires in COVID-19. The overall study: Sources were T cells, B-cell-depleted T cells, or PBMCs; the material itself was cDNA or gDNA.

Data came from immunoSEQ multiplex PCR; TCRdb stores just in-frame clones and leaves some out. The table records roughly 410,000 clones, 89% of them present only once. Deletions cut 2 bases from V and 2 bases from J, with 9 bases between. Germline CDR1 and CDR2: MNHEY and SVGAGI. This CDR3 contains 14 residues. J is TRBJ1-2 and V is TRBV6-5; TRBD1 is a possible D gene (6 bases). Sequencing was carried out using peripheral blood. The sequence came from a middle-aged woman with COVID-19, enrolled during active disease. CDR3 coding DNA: TGTGCCAGCAGTTACGTTCAGGGGAACTATGGCTACACCTTC. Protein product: CASSYVQGNYGYTF.